This T cell receptor beta chain was obtained from a study of T cells in Graves' hyperthyroidism and ophthalmopathy. V was pared by 3 bases and J by 0 bases, with 10 bases between. The CDR3 runs 14 residues. Germline-derived CDR1 and CDR2 are SGHRS and YFSETQ. Researchers amplified the TCR beta CDR3 regions from RNA transcripts. An initial round of RT-PCR targeting the TCR CDR3 relied on the HTBI primer set. MiXCR, run by TCRdb on the multiplex PCR reads, gives a single entry per CDR3 protein. The repertoire holds hundreds of thousands of distinct CDR3 sequences, more than 11% seen once, with around 24% in the top ten. This clonotype was recorded at least ten times.

The rearrangement uses TRBV5-1 and TRBJ2-7; possible D gene TRBD2, 6 bases. This receptor was identified in a woman under 40 with Graves' hyperthyroidism. Sequences were obtained from blood. The DNA of the CDR3 is TGCGCCAGCAGCTCCGGGACTGCCTCCTACGAGCAGTACTTC. This encodes CASSSGTASYEQYF.